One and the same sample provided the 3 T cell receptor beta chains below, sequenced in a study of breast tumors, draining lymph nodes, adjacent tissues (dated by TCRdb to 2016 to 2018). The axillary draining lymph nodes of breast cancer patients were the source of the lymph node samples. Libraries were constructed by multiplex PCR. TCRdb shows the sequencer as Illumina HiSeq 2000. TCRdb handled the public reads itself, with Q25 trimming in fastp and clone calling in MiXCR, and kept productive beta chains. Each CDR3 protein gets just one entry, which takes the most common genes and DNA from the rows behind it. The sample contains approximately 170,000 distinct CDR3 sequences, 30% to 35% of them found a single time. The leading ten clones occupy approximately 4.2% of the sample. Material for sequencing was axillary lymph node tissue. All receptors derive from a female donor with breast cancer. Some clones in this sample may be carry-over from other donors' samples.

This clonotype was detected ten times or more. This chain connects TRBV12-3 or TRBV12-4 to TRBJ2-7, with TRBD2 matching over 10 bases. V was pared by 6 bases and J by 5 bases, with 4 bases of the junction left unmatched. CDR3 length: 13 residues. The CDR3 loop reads CASSSGLANEQYF. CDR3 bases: TGTGCCAGCAGCTCGGGACTAGCGAACGAGCAGTACTTC.

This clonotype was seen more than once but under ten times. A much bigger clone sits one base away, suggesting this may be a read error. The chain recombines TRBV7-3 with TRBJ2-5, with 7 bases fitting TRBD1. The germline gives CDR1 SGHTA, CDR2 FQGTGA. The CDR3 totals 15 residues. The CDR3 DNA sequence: TGTGCCAGCAGTTATTCGGGACAGCGCCAAGAGACCCAGCACTTC. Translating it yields CASSYSGQRQETQHF.

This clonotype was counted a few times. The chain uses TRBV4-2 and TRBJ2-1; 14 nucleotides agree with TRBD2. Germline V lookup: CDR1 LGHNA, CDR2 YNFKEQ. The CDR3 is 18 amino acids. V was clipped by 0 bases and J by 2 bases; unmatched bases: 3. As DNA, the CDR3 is TGTGCCAGCAGCCAAGAGAGACTAGCGGGAGGGACCTACAATGAGCAGTTCTTC. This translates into CASSQERLAGGTYNEQFF.